Described below is a single T cell receptor beta chain sequence and its context. Antigen: not known. These data belong to a study of cytomegalovirus exposure and HLA in healthy donors. Study summary: Caucasian-associated ancestry cluster membership applied to approximately 84% of a few hundred genotyped donors.

Study-wide results and limits: Later genetic work tied a missense DCLRE1C variant to beta-chain V and J trimming.

The PCR used 60 Vbeta and 13 Jbeta primers. TCRdb keeps only in-frame clones here, not all; method: immunoSEQ multiplex PCR. The sample carries some 91,000 clones, roughly 60% recorded once. Trimming stripped 2 bases from V and 5 bases from J, with 12 bases between. This CDR3 contains 15 residues. CDR1 SGHTA and CDR2 FQGNSA come from the germline V gene. This chain connects TRBV7-2 to TRBJ2-2; D is unclear. The receptor was isolated from a human donor in good health. The sequencing sample was made of PBMCs. Here the CDR3 DNA reads TGTGCCAGCAGCTTATCCCGACAACCTACCGGGGAGCTGTTTTTT. It is translated as CASSLSRQPTGELFF.